This T cell receptor beta chain came from a study of T cell responses to AZD1222 COVID-19 vaccine. Findings and limits, study-wide: As reported, nearly half of all spike-specific TCRs target variant regions that are unmutated. Two AZD1222 doses significantly raised spike-specific TCR breadth and depth over controls. Donors were mostly white British, more females; clonal diversity possibly underestimated.

Trimming took 3 bases from V and 2 from J, leaving 12 bases between them. The CDR3 is 15 residues long. Per germline, CDR1 MRHNA and CDR2 SNTAGT. Data came from immunoSEQ multiplex PCR; TCRdb stores just in-frame clones and leaves some out. Of about 160,000 clones in the sample, under 95% were seen once. Concerning this clone itself: Antigen unknown.

The sample consisted of peripheral blood, taken on day 0 of MenACWY control vaccination. The chain joins TRBV6-4 to TRBJ2-3, with D uncertain. The TCR originated in an adult in good health. CDR3 residues: CASSEVSMPTDTQYF. CDR3 nucleotide sequence: TGTGCCAGCAGTGAAGTTAGTATGCCCACAGATACGCAGTATTTT.